The rows below give T cell receptor beta chains drawn from one sample of a study of blood T cell repertoires in COVID-19. Clones were read by immunoSEQ multiplex PCR, and TCRdb kept only the in-frame ones, dropping some. The sample has approximately 330,000 clones, around 85% seen once. Sequencing used PBMCs or T cells enriched from blood (not recorded which). The receptors were sampled from a woman aged 35 to 49 with acute COVID-19. Each CDR3 is given with its conserved first and last residue. Fields, in order: clone size, J gene, V gene, D gene, CDR3 DNA, CDR3 protein. A D gene is named only where the DNA matches it firmly. Only some rows state a clone size, as once, few, many or a class for expanded clones.

>-|TRBJ1-2|TRBV15|TRBD1
TGTGCCACCAGCAGAGGGGGGCCAGGGGGCTTTCGTGGCTACACCTTC
CATSRGGPGGFRGYTF
>-|TRBJ2-7|TRBV28|-
TGTGCCAGCAAACGGACTTCCTACGAGCAGTACTTC
CASKRTSYEQYF
>few|TRBJ1-5|TRBV9|-
TGTGCCAGCAGCGAGGGGGAGGGGCAGCCCCAGCATTTT
CASSEGEGQPQHF
>-|TRBJ1-1|TRBV6-2/TRBV6-3|-
TGTGCCAGCAGCATTAGTCTTGAAGCTTTCTTT
CASSISLEAFF
>-|TRBJ1-3|TRBV7-2|TRBD1
TGTGCCAGCAGCTTAGAGGGGGCCTCTGGAAACACCATATATTTT
CASSLEGASGNTIYF
>-|TRBJ2-7|TRBV25-1|-
TGTGCCAGCAGTGGTCACTCCTACGAGCAGTACTTC
CASSGHSYEQYF
>once|TRBJ2-1|TRBV11-2|TRBD2
TGTGCCAGCAGCTTAGATACACTAGCGGGTGATTACAATGAGCAGTTCTTC
CASSLDTLAGDYNEQFF
>-|TRBJ2-7|TRBV7-9|TRBD1
TGTGCCAGCAGCCTTTTTCTCAGGACAGGATTCTACGAGCAGTACTTC
CASSLFLRTGFYEQYF
>-|TRBJ1-1|TRBV7-2|TRBD1
TGTGCCAGCAGCACACAGGGGGCGGACACTGAAGCTTTCTTT
CASSTQGADTEAFF
>-|TRBJ1-1|TRBV10-3|-
TGTGCCATCAGTCTCCCGGGACTGAATGAAGCTTTCTTT
CAISLPGLNEAFF
>-|TRBJ1-2|TRBV7-2|-
TGTGCCAGCAGCTTAGACAGGGCGCTTGGCTATGGCTACACCTTC
CASSLDRALGYGYTF
>-|TRBJ2-2|TRBV5-4|-
TGTGCCAGCAGCTTACGTCGGGACTCAGCGGGCACCGGGGAGCTGTTTTTT
CASSLRRDSAGTGELFF
>-|TRBJ2-5|TRBV7-9|-
TGTGCCAGCAGCTTAATCTGGTCCGCAGGGGAGACCCAGTACTTC
CASSLIWSAGETQYF
>-|TRBJ2-4|TRBV5-1|TRBD1
TGCGCCAGCAGCTTGAGAACAGGGGTAGCCAAAAACATTCAGTACTTC
CASSLRTGVAKNIQYF
>once|TRBJ2-5|TRBV15|TRBD1
TGTGCCACCAGCAGAGACCCAGGTCGAGGGGGCGAGACCCAGTACTTC
CATSRDPGRGGETQYF
>few|TRBJ1-5|TRBV28|TRBD1
TGTGCCAGCACAGGGGGAGGTGGTAATCAGCCCCAGCATTTT
CASTGGGGNQPQHF
>-|TRBJ1-2|TRBV18|TRBD1
TGTGCCAGCTCACCAAAGGACAGGGCCGGGAACTATGGCTACACCTTC
CASSPKDRAGNYGYTF
>-|TRBJ2-3|TRBV24-1|-
TGTGCCACCAGTGATTTTCTAGATACGCAGTATTTT
CATSDFLDTQYF
>-|TRBJ2-5|TRBV5-6|-
TGTGCCAGCAGCTTTTTACTACAAGGCGGGGAGACCCAGTACTTC
CASSFLLQGGETQYF
>once|TRBJ1-6|TRBV6-5|-
TGTGCCAGCAGTTTGGGAGATAATTCACCCCTCCACTTT
CASSLGDNSPLHF
>-|TRBJ1-2|TRBV19|TRBD1
TGTGCCAGTAGTATTCGGACAGGGGAATCCTATGGCTACACCTTC
CASSIRTGESYGYTF
>few|TRBJ1-5|TRBV7-2|TRBD1
TGTGCCAGCAGCTTAGAGCCGACAGGGGCTACCAATCAGCCCCAGCATTTT
CASSLEPTGATNQPQHF
>few|TRBJ1-5|TRBV7-2|TRBD1
TGTGCCAGCAGCTTATCCCGGACAGGGGGAAATCAGCCCCAGCATTTT
CASSLSRTGGNQPQHF
>-|TRBJ2-1|TRBV11-2|-
TGTGCCAGCAGCTTACGTCCTAAGGGGTCCTCCTACAATGAGCAGTTCTTC
CASSLRPKGSSYNEQFF
>-|TRBJ1-6|TRBV5-1|-
TGCGCCAGCAGCTTGGCAGGGTACGATTCACCCCTCCACTTT
CASSLAGYDSPLHF
>few|TRBJ2-7|TRBV29-1|TRBD2
TGCAGCGTCGGGACTAGCGTCGAGCAGTACTTC
CSVGTSVEQYF
>-|TRBJ1-1|TRBV7-2|TRBD1
TGTGCCAGCAGCCTCCGGGACAGGGGTGGTGAAGCTTTCTTT
CASSLRDRGGEAFF